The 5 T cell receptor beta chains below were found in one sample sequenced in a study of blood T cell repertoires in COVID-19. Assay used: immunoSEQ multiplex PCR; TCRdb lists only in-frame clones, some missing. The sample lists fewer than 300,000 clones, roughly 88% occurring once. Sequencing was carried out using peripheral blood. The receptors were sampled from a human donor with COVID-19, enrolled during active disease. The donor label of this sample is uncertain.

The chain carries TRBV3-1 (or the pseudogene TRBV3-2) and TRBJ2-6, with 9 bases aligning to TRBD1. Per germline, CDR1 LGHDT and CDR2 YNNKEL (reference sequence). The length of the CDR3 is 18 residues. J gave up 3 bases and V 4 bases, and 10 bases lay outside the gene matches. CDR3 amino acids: CASSLGTGPGGGANVLTF. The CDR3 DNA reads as TGTGCCAGCAGCCTAGGGACAGGGCCAGGGGGTGGGGCCAACGTCCTGACTTTC.

The CDR3: CASSLPGDRPSYEQYF. The CDR3 nucleotides read TGCGCCAGCAGCTTACCTGGGGACAGGCCTTCCTACGAGCAGTACTTC. The rearrangement uses TRBV5-1 and TRBJ2-7; 8 bases are a match to TRBD1. Losses at the gene ends were 2 bases for V and 1 base for J; bases not matched to a gene: 8. CDR3 length equals 16 residues. Germline CDR1 SGHRS, CDR2 YFSETQ.

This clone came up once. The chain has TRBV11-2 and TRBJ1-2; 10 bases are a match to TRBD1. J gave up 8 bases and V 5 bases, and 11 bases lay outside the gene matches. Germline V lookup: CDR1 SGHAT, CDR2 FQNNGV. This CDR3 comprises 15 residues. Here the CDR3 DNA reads TGTGCCAGCAGCCCAACGGGGACAGGGGTCGGCGGCTACACCTTC. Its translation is CASSPTGTGVGGYTF.

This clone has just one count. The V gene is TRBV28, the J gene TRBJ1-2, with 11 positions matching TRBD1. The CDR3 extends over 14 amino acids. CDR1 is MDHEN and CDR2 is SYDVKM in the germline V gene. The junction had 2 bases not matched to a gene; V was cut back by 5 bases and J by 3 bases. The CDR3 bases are TGTGCCAGCAGTAGGACAGGGGGCGACTATGGCTACACCTTC. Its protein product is CASSRTGGDYGYTF.

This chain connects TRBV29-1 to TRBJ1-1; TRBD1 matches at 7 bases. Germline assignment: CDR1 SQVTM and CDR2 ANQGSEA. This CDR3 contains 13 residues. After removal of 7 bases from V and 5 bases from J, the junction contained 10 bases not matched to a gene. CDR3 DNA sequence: TGCAGCGCCGAGGGGGCAGGGAGGACTGAAGCTTTCTTT. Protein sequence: CSAEGAGRTEAFF.